The 14 T cell receptor beta chains in this list originate from one sample, sequenced in a study of shared clonotypes between healthy human individuals (dated by TCRdb to 2019 to 2021). Library preparation employed the immunoSEQ multiplex PCR assay. Held by TCRdb, this immuneACCESS table contains in-frame sequences only and omits some clones. Under half of the omission traces to an unresolved V gene where checked; the cause of the rest is unknown. Present in this sample are under 2,500,000 clones, roughly 95% of which were seen just once. The leading ten clones occupy 0.1% to 0.15% of the sample. The source material was naive CD4+ T cells sorted from blood. The meaning of the sample's cell subset or site label: CD45RA+ positively selected. The receptor set was obtained from a young man in good health.

This rearrangement joins TRBV7-9 to TRBJ2-5, with unresolved D. The tail of the sequence fits TRBJ2-7 better, so the J call may be wrong. The CDR3 is 11 amino acids. Germline-derived CDR1 and CDR2 are SEHNR and FQNEAQ (reference sequence). The CDR3 sequence: CASSLANEQYF. The CDR3 DNA reads as TGTGCCAGCAGCTTAGCGAACGAGCAGTACTTC.

Regarding this clone: Other DNA sequences from this sample encode an identical CDR3 as well. The chain employs TRBV28 and TRBJ2-5; possible D gene TRBD1, 6 bases. The CDR3 is made up of 13 amino acids. The germline V gene has CDR1 MDHEN and CDR2 SYDVKM. Between the trimmed V and J ends, which lost 4 bases and 2 bases, there was a span of 8 bases. The CDR3 sequence: CASSSGQQETQYF. The CDR3 region has the DNA TGTGCCAGCAGTTCCGGACAGCAAGAGACCCAGTACTTC.

In the case of this clone: Other DNA sequences in this specimen translate into the identical CDR3. CDR3 nucleotide sequence: TGTGCCAGCAGCTTGACAGGGGGCGGCAATCAGCCCCAGCATTTT. Residues: CASSLTGGGNQPQHF. The chain uses TRBV7-9 and TRBJ1-5; 10 nucleotides line up with TRBD1. This CDR3 is built from 15 residues. J gave up 2 bases and V 3 bases, and 1 base lay outside the gene matches. CDR1 SEHNR and CDR2 FQNEAQ come from the germline V gene (reference sequence).

The chain recombines TRBV5-1 with TRBJ1-2; TRBD1 matches 9 bases. The length of the CDR3 is 15 residues. The V gene's germline CDR1 is SGHRS and CDR2 YFSETQ. V was clipped by 4 bases and J by 4 bases; unmatched bases: 8. CDR3 coding DNA: TGCGCCAGCAGCCTCCGGGACAGGGATCCCTATGGCTACACCTTC. Its translation: CASSLRDRDPYGYTF.

The V call is TRBV27, the J call TRBJ1-2, with D possibly TRBD1 on 5 matching bases. Trimming cost V 9 bases and J 3 bases, with 14 bases left between them. Germline lookup yields CDR1 MNHEY and CDR2 SMNVEV (reference sequence). The CDR3 spans 13 residues. This chain's CDR3 is CASWWGDYYGYTF. DNA for the CDR3: TGTGCCAGTTGGTGGGGGGACTACTATGGCTACACCTTC.

This chain connects TRBV19 to TRBJ1-6, with D possibly matching TRBD1 (6 bases). CDR3 length equals 13 residues. Germline values: CDR1 LNHDA, CDR2 SQIVND (reference sequence). V lost 5 bases, J lost 5 bases, and 7 bases lay in between. The CDR3 DNA reads as TGTGCCAGTAGTGGACAGCATAATTCACCCCTCCACTTT. Protein: CASSGQHNSPLHF.

Turning to this clone: Other DNA sequences in this specimen translate into the identical CDR3. The chain has TRBV20-1 and TRBJ1-1; D not resolved. Germline V CDR1 and CDR2: DFQATT, SNEGSKA (reference sequence). V lost 6 bases and J 1 base, leaving 3 bases between the germline ends. The CDR3 has 10 amino acids. The CDR3 nucleotides are TGCAGTGCCGCGAACACTGAAGCTTTCTTT. Encoded protein: CSAANTEAFF.

The chain uses TRBV10-1 and TRBJ1-5; TRBD1 matches 11 bases. The V gene end was trimmed by 9 bases and the J gene end by 5 bases; junction bases not matched to a gene: 6. Germline CDR1 reads WNHNN; CDR2 reads SYGVQD (reference sequence). The CDR3 is made up of 14 amino acids. CDR3 region: CARTGTGGYQPQHF. CDR3 nucleotides: TGCGCCAGAACCGGGACAGGGGGATATCAGCCCCAGCATTTT.

The V call is TRBV29-1, the J call TRBJ2-7; TRBD1 or TRBD2 may be the D gene (7 bases each). The CDR3 sequence is 13 residues long. V lost 5 bases and J lost 0, with 11 bases in between. From germline, CDR1 is SQVTM and CDR2 ANQGSEA. The CDR3 sequence is CSVRGDSSYEQYF. In DNA form, the CDR3 reads TGCAGCGTTCGGGGGGACAGCTCCTACGAGCAGTACTTC.

The chain has TRBV4-1 and TRBJ1-5; TRBD1 might be the D (6 bases). V shed 2 bases and J shed 3 bases, with 11 bases lying between them. The V gene's germline CDR1 is MGHRA and CDR2 YSYEKL. CDR3 length: 15 residues. The CDR3 loop is CASSQIQGLNQPQHF. In DNA, the CDR3 is TGCGCCAGCAGCCAAATACAGGGACTCAATCAGCCCCAGCATTTT.

Points on this clone: The germline gene is not matched at one end of the junction; a read error may be the cause. This rearrangement joins TRBV7-7 to TRBJ2-5; 8 positions agree with TRBD2. This CDR3 is built from 13 residues. Looked up from germline, CDR1 is SSHAT and CDR2 is FNYEAQ (reference sequence). CDR3 region: CASSTGRAETQYF. In nucleotides, the CDR3 is TGTGCTAGCAGCACCGGGAGGGCCGAGACCCAGTACTTC.

The chain links TRBV18 to TRBJ1-1; 10 bases agree with TRBD1. The CDR3 is made up of 13 amino acids. Unmatched junction bases numbered 5, after V lost 3 bases and J lost 10 bases. From germline, CDR1 is KGHSH and CDR2 LQKENI. The CDR3 DNA follows: TGTGCCAGCTCACCGGGACAGGGGAAGCTAGCTTTCTTT. It yields the protein CASSPGQGKLAFF.

This chain connects TRBV5-4 to TRBJ2-5, with TRBD1 as a possible D gene (7 bases). Germline V gene data show CDR1 as SGHNT and CDR2 as YYREEE (reference sequence). This CDR3 comprises 18 residues. Trimming took 1 base from V and 5 from J, leaving 24 bases between them. The CDR3 bases are TGTGCCAGCAGCTTGAGTCTGGTCAGGGGGGTGCTTTGGGAGACCCAGTACTTC. Amino acid sequence: CASSLSLVRGVLWETQYF.

This chain joins TRBV6-6 and TRBJ1-3, with D possibly TRBD1 on 5 matching bases. Germline CDR1 and CDR2: MNHNY and SVGAGI (reference sequence). V dropped 7 bases and J dropped 4 bases, with 14 bases sitting between them. The CDR3 has 14 residues. The CDR3 region is CASTWGSLGNTIYF. CDR3 nucleotide sequence: TGTGCCAGCACCTGGGGGTCACTCGGAAACACCATATATTTT.